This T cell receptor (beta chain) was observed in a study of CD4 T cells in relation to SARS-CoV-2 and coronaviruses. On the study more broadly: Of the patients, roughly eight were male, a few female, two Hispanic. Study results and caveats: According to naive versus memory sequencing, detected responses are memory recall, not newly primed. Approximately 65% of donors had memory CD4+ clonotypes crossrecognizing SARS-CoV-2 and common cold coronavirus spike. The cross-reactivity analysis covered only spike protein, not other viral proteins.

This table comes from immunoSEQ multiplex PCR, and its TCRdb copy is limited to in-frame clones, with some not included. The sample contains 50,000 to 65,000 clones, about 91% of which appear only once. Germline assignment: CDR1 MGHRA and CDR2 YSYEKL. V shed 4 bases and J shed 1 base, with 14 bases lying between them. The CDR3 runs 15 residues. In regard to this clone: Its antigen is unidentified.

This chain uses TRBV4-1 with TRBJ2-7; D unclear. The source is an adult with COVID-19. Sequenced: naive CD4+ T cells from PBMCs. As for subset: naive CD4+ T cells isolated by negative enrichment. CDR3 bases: TGCGCCAGCAGCCTTACTCGGAGTTCGTCCTACGAGCAGTACTTC. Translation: CASSLTRSSSYEQYF.